This record concerns one T cell receptor (beta chain) sequence. The target of this receptor is not known. No much larger clonotype is one base removed from it; base qualities were not supplied. PBMCs were isolated by Ficoll-Paque density gradient centrifugation. The sample originates from a study of T-cell memory formation after mild COVID-19 (dated by TCRdb to about 2021). About the investigation overall: TCR sequence clusters from the two donors were largely donor specific. Longitudinal TCRalpha and TCRbeta repertoire sequencing tracked T-cell clones expanding and contracting after mild COVID-19 in a couple of donors. Two young, previously healthy adult volunteers, one female and one male, were included in the cohort. Overall study outcomes, separate from this receptor: Whether the second-wave clones peaking on day 37 were SARS-CoV-2 specific was not confirmed. The study covered only a couple of mild cases, and larger cohorts including severe cases with pre-infection samples were considered necessary. Some responding clones were found in pre-infection memory, which suggests that pre-existing cross-reactive memory T cells took part in the SARS-CoV-2 response. Balanced CD4/CD8 phenotypes were observed for clones contracting from day 15 to 85, whereas a bias towards CD4+ was observed for a second wave of clones expanding from day 15 to 37. Contracting CD4+ clones turned up mainly in the CM and EM memory subsets, whereas EMRA was where CD8+ clones were enriched.

This sample was sequenced with an Illumina NovaSeq 6000. cDNA libraries for TCRalpha and TCRbeta were prepared by 5'RACE using constant-segment primers, with sample barcodes and unique molecular identifiers added. RNA was extracted from every sample with Trizol reagent. Library amplification was performed in two PCR steps, and a second sample barcode and Illumina TruSeq adapters were introduced in the second step. The libraries were sequenced on an Illumina NovaSeq using 2 x 150 bp paired-end reads. The study's own analysis went as follows. Reads were demultiplexed and collapsed into UMI-guided consensus sequences with migec v1.2.7. Using mixcr v2.1.11, UMI consensuses were aligned to TRA and TRB V and J templates and then assembled into clonotypes. Expanded or contracted clonotypes were those called significant by both edgeR and NoisET, with noise models trained on biological replicates. For edgeR calls, the thresholds were a false discovery rate-adjusted p below 0.01 and a log2 fold-change of 1. As an exploratory analysis of dynamics, max-normalized trajectories of the 1000 most abundant clonotypes were examined by PCA with hierarchical clustering. The CD4 or CD8 phenotype of responding clones was assigned using the separately sequenced CD4+ and CD8+ repertoires. TCRdb's own reprocessing of the public reads used fastp at Q25 and MiXCR and kept productive beta chains. Duplicate CDR3 protein sequences are folded into a single record with the most common DNA and genes. For this entry, the V and J calls and clone size follow TCRdb and not the study's own pipeline. The sample profile shows some 190,000 distinct CDR3 sequences; 16% of them were found once. The ten largest make up approximately 2.2% of the sample.

The CDR3 starts with the cysteine, ends with the phenylalanine, and has 15 residues. Of all the DNA, just the CDR3 is kept, 45 bases in frame from base 1. As encoded in the germline V gene, CDR1 is SGHTA while CDR2 is FQGNSA. The germline V and J ends show losses of 2 bases and 4 bases respectively, and no gene match explains 5 bases of the junction. The specimen was PBMCs or a T cell subset sorted from them (not recorded which). The source of this sequence is an adult woman who had mild COVID-19 (a few samples of this study predate the infection). The sample titles of this study are shuffled in the database, so cell type and time point are left out; the donor was told from shared clones. The rearranged chain carries TRBV7-2 and TRBJ2-3; 8 nucleotides in the junction match TRBD2. The DNA sequence is TGTGCCAGCAGCTTACAGGGGACTAGGTCAGATACGCAGTATTTT. The encoded protein is CASSLQGTRSDTQYF. Outside the CDR3, residues come from the reference TRBV7-2 and TRBJ2-3 proteins, so the full variable domain is: GAGVSQSPSNKVTEKGKDVELRCDPISGHTALYWYRQSLGQGLEFLIYFQGNSAPDKSGLPSDRFSAERTGGSVSTLTIQRTQQEDSAVYLCASSLQGTRSDTQYFGPGTRLTVL.